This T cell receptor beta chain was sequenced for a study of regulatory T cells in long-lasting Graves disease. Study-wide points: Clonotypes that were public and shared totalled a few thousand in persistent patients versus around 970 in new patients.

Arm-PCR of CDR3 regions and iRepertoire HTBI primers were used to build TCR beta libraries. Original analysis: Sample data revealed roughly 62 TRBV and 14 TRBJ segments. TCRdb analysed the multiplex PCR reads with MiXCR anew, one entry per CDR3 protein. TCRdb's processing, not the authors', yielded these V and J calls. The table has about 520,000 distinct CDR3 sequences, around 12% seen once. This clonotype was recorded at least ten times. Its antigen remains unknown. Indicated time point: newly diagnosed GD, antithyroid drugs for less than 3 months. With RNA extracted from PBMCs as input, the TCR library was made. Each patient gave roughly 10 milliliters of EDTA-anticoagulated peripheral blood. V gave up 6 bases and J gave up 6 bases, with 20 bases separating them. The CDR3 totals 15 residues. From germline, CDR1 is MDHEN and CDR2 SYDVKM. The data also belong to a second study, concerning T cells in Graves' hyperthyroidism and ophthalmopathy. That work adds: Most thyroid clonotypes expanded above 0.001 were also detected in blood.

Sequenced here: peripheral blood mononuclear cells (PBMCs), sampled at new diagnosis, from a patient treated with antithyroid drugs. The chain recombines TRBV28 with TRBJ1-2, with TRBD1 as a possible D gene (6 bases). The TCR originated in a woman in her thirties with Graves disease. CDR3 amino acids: CASSFSIRDINGYTF. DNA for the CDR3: TGTGCCAGCAGCTTCTCGATCCGGGACATTAATGGCTACACCTTC.